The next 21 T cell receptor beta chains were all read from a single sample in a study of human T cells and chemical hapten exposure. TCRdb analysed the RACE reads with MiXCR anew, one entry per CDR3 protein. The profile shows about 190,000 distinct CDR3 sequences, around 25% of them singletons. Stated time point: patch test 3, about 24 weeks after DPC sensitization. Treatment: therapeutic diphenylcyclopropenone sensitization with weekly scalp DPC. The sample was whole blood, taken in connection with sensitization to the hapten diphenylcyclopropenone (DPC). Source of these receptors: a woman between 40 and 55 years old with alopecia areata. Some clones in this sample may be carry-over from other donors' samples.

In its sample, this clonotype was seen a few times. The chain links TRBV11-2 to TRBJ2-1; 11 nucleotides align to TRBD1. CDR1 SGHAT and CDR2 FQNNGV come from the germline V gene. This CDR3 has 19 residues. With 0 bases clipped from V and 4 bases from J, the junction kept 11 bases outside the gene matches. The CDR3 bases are TGTGCCAGCAGCTTAGATGGGGGACAGGGGGGCGCTAGGTACAATGAGCAGTTCTTC. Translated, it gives CASSLDGGQGGARYNEQFF.

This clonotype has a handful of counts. The DNA for the CDR3 is TGCGCCAGCAGCCAAGGAGGACGGCGGGAGACCCAGTACTTC. Translation gives CASSQGGRRETQYF. V and J are TRBV4-3 and TRBJ2-5; D call uncertain. The V gene lost 1 base and the J gene lost 5 bases, with 11 bases spanning the gap. The CDR3 has 14 amino acids. Germline CDR1 reads LGHNA; CDR2 reads YSLEER.

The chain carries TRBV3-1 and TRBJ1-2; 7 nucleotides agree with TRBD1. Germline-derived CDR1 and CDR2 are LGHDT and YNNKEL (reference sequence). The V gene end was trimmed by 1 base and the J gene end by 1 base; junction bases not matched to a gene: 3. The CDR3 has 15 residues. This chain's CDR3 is CASSQVWDSNYGYTF. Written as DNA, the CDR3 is TGTGCCAGCAGCCAAGTATGGGACAGTAACTATGGCTACACCTTC.

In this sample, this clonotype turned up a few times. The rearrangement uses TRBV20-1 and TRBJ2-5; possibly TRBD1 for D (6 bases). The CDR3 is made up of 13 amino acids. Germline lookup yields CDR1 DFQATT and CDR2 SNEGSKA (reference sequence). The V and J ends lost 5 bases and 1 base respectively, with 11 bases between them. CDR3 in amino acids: CSAYGQFQETQYF. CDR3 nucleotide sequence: TGCAGTGCTTATGGACAGTTCCAAGAGACCCAGTACTTC.

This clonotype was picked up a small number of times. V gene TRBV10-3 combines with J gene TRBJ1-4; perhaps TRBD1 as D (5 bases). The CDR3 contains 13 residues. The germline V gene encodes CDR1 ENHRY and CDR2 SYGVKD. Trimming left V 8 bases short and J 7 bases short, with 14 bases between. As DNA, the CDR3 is TGTGCCATCGGGGCCAGCGAGGGTGAAAAACTGTTTTTT. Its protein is CAIGASEGEKLFF.

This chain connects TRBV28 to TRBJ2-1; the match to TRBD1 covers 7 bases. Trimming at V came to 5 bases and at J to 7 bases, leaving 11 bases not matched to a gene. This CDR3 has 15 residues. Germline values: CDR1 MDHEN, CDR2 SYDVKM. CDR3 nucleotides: TGTGCCAGCAGTCCCTCGGACAGGTTTGGAAATGAGCAGTTCTTC. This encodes CASSPSDRFGNEQFF.

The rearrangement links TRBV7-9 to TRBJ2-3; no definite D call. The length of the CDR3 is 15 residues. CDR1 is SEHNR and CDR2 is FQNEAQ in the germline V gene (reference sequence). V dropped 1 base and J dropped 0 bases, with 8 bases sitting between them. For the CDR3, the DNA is TGTGCCAGCAGCTTAGTCGTACTGAGCACAGATACGCAGTATTTT. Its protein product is CASSLVVLSTDTQYF. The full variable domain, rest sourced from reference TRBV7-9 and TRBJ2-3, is DTGVSQNPRHKITKRGQNVTFRCDPISEHNRLYWYRQTLGQGPEFLTYFQNEAQLEKSRLLSDRFSAERPKGSFSTLEIQRTEQGDSAMYLCASSLVVLSTDTQYFGPGTRLTVL.

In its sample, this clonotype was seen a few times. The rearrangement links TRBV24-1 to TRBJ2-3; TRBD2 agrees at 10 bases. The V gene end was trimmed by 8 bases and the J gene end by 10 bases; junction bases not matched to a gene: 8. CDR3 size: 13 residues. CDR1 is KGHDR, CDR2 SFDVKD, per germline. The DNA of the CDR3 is TGTGCCACCAAAGCGGGAGGGCCCGGATCGCAGTATTTT. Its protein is CATKAGGPGSQYF.

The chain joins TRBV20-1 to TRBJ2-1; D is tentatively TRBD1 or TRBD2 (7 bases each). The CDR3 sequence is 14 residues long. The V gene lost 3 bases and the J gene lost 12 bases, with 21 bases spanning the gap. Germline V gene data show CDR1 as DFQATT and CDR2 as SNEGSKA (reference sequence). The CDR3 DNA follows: TGCAGTGCTAGGTCGGCAGGGGGGGTATTTGTGCAGTTCTTC. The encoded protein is CSARSAGGVFVQFF.

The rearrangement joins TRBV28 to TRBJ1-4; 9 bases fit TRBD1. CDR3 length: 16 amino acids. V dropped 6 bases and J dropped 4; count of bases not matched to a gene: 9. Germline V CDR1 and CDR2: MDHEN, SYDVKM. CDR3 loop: CASRLRLGQGNEKLFF. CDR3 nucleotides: TGTGCCAGCAGGCTACGGTTGGGACAGGGTAATGAAAAACTGTTTTTT.

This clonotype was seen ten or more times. This CDR3 reads CASSRIGETNYGYTF. The CDR3 region has the DNA TGTGCCAGCAGCCGCATAGGGGAGACTAACTATGGCTACACCTTC. The rearrangement joins TRBV27 to TRBJ1-2, with D perhaps matching TRBD1 (5 bases). The CDR3 consists of 15 residues. Germline CDR1 MNHEY, CDR2 SMNVEV (reference sequence). Trimming shortened V by 6 bases and J by 0 bases, and 14 bases separated the two germline ends.

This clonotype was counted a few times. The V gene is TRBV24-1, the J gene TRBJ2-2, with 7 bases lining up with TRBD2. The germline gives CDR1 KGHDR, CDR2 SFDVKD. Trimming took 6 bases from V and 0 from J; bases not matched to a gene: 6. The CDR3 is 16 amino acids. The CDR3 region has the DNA TGTGCCACCAGTCCAGCGGGGACCTCGAACACCGGGGAGCTGTTTTTT. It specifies CATSPAGTSNTGELFF.

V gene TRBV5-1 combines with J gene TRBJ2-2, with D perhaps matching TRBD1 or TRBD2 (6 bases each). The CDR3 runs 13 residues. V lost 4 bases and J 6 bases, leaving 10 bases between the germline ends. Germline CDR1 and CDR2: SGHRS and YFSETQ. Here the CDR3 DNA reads TGCGCCAGCAGCCAAAGGGGGGCCGGGGAGCTGTTTTTT. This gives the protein CASSQRGAGELFF.

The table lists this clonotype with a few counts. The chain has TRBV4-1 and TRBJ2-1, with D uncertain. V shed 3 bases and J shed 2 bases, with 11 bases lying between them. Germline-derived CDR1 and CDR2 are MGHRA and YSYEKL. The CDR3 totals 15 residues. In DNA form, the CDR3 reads TGCGCCAGCAGCCAGGGCCTCGGTACCTACAATGAGCAGTTCTTC. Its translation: CASSQGLGTYNEQFF.

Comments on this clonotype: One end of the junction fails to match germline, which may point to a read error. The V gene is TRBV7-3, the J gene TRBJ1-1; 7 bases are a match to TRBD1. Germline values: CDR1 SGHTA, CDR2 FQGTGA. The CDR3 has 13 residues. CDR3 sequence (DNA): TGTGCCAGCACCTTAAACAGGGGAAGTGAAGCTTTCTTT. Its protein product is CASTLNRGSEAFF.

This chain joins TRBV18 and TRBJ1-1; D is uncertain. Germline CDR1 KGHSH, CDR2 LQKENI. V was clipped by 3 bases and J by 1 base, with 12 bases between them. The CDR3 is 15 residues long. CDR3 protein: CASSPSRSQNTEAFF. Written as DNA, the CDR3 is TGTGCCAGCTCACCTTCGAGGAGTCAGAACACTGAAGCTTTCTTT.

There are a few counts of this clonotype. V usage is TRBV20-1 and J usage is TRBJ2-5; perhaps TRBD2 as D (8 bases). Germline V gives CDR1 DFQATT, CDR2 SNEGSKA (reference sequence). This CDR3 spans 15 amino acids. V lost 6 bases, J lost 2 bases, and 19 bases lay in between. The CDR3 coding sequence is TGCAGTGCCGGGGGGGACAGTCCTTCTCAAGAGACCCAGTACTTC. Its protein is CSAGGDSPSQETQYF.

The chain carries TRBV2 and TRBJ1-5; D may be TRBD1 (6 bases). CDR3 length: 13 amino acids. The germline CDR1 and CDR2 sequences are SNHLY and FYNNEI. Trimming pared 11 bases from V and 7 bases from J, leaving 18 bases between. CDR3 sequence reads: CASKGGAIQPQHF. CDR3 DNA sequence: TGTGCCTCCAAAGGGGGGGCTATCCAGCCCCAGCATTTT.

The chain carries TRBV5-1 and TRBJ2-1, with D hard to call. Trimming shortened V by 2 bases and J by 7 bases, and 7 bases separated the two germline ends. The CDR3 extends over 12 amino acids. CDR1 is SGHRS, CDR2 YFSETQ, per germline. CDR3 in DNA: TGCGCCAGCAGCTTAACCCGGAATGAGCAGTTCTTC. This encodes CASSLTRNEQFF.

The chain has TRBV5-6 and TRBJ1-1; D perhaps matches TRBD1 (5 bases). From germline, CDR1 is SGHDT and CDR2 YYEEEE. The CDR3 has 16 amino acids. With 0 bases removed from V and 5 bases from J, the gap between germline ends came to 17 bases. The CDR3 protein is CASSLALGTWGTEAFF. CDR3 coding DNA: TGTGCCAGCAGCTTGGCCCTAGGGACTTGGGGGACTGAAGCTTTCTTT.

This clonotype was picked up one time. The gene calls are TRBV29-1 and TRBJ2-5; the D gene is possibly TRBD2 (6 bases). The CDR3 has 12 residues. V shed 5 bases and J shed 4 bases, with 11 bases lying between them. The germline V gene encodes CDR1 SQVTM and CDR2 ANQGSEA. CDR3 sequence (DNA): TGCAGCGTTCCAGACGGGGGAGAGACCCAGTACTTC. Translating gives CSVPDGGETQYF.